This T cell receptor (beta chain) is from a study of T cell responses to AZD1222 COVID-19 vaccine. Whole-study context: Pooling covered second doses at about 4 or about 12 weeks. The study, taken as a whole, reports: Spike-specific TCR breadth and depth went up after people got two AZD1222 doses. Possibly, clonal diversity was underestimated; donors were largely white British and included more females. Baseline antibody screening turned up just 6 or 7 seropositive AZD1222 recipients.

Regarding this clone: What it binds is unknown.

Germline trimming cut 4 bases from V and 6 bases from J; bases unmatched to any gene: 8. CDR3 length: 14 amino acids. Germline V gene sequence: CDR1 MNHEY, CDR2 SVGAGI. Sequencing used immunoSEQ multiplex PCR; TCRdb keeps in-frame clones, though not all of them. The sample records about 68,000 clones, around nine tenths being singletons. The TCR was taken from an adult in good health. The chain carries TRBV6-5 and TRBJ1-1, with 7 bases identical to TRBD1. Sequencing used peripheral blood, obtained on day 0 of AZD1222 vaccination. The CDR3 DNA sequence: TGTGCCAGCAGTTCCCCGCGGACAGGTCCTGAAGCTTTCTTT. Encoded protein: CASSSPRTGPEAFF.